This T cell receptor (beta chain) was retrieved from a study of cytomegalovirus exposure and HLA in healthy donors. The CDR3 has 12 amino acids. Germline assignment: CDR1 MRHNA and CDR2 SNTAGT. The table came from immunoSEQ multiplex PCR; TCRdb's copy has only in-frame clones and leaves some out. The sample holds 100,000 to 150,000 clones; roughly 93% are singletons and the top ten take roughly 1.3%. Comments on this clone: The junction and the germline gene differ at one end; a read error may be behind it.

V gene TRBV6-4 combines with J gene TRBJ1-2; the D is unclear. This sequence was found in a young woman in good health and CMV-seronegative. Sequencing was done on a sample of PBMCs. CDR3 region: CARSEGATGYTF. The CDR3 DNA reads TGTGCCAGAAGTGAGGGAGCCACTGGCTACACCTTC.